This passage covers 5 T cell receptor beta chains from one sample sequenced in a study of blood T cell repertoires in COVID-19. TCRdb's table, derived via immunoSEQ multiplex PCR, lists solely in-frame clones and lacks some. The sample yields approximately 300,000 clones, 75% to 90% seen once. Sample: PBMCs or T cells enriched from blood (not recorded which). Source of these receptors: a man aged 60-69 years who had recovered from COVID-19.

The chain recombines TRBV6-6 with TRBJ1-1, with D possibly matching TRBD1 (6 bases). With 4 bases removed from V and 3 bases from J, the gap between germline ends came to 12 bases. This CDR3 contains 14 residues. Germline CDR1 MNHNY, CDR2 SVGAGI (reference sequence). Here the CDR3 DNA reads TGTGCCAGCAGTTTAGGGGGTTTTGACACTGAAGCTTTCTTT. Its translation is CASSLGGFDTEAFF.

CDR3 region: CASSLPDREANQPQHF. The CDR3 DNA reads as TGTGCCAGCAGTCTACCTGACAGGGAGGCCAATCAGCCCCAGCATTTT. The genes are TRBV27 and TRBJ1-5, with TRBD1 matching over 7 bases. This CDR3 spans 16 amino acids. Looked up from germline, CDR1 is MNHEY and CDR2 is SMNVEV (reference sequence). V dropped 5 bases and J dropped 3; count of bases not matched to a gene: 10.

The chain couples TRBV10-2 to TRBJ1-5, with 12 nucleotides matching TRBD1. The CDR3 length is 14 residues. Germline trimming cut 7 bases from V and 7 bases from J; bases unmatched to any gene: 5. CDR1 and CDR2 (germline): WSHSY, SAAADI. CDR3 region: CASKGQGAGQPQHF. The DNA for the CDR3 is TGCGCCAGCAAGGGACAGGGGGCAGGACAGCCCCAGCATTTT.

This sequence joins TRBV5-3 and TRBJ1-2; D may be TRBD1 (6 bases). TRBV5-3 is known as an ORF, though its function is uncertain. There are 17 residues in the CDR3. V dropped 0 bases and J dropped 4 bases, with 19 bases sitting between them. CDR3 in amino acids: CARSLGGRRPPSYGYTF. CDR3 sequence (DNA): TGTGCCAGAAGCTTGGGGGGGCGCCGTCCACCCTCCTATGGCTACACCTTC.

This chain joins TRBV19 and TRBJ1-2; the D gene is possibly TRBD1 (6 bases). The germline V gene has CDR1 LNHDA and CDR2 SQIVND (reference sequence). Trimming cost V 7 bases and J 4 bases, with 22 bases left between them. The CDR3 is 16 residues long. CDR3 in DNA: TGTGCCAGTACCACCCTAATGGGGGGGCATCGCTATGGCTACACCTTC. It is translated as CASTTLMGGHRYGYTF.